This record concerns one T cell receptor (beta chain) sequence. This CDR3 has 16 residues. V was shortened by 5 bases and J by 0 bases, with 15 bases between the two germline ends. The germline CDR1 and CDR2 sequences are MNHEY and SMNVEV (reference sequence). This entry belongs to a study of T cells after somatic rescue of genetic block. Produced via immunoSEQ multiplex PCR; TCRdb's table is partial and in-frame only. This table holds 95,000 to 120,000 clones, 75% to 95% found once. This sequence originates from a woman between 18 and 30 years old. V and J are TRBV27 and TRBJ2-3; D is perhaps TRBD1 (6 bases). Sample: peripheral blood mononuclear cells (PBMCs). Here the CDR3 DNA reads TGTGCCAGCAGTCCGGTGGGGGCCCCAAGCACAGATACGCAGTATTTT. Translation: CASSPVGAPSTDTQYF.